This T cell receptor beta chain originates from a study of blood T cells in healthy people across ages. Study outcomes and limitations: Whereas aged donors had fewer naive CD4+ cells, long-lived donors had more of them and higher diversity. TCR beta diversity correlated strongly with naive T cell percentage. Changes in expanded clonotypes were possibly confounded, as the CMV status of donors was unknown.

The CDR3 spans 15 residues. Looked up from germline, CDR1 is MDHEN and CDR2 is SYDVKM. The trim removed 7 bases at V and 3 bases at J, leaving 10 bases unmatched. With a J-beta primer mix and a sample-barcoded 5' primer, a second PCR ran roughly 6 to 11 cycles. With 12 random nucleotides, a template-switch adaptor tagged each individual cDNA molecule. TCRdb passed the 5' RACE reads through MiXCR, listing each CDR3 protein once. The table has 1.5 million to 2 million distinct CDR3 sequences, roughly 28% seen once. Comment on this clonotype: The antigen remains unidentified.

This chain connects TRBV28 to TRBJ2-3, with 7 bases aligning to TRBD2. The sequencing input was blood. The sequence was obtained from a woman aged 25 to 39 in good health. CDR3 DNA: TGTGCCAGCAACCCTCGCGGGGGAAAAACAGATACGCAGTATTTT. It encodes CASNPRGGKTDTQYF.